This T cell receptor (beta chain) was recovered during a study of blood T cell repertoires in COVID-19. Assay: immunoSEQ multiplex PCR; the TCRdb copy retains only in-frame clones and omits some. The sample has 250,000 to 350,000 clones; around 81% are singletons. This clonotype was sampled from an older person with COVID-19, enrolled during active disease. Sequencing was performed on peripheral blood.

CDR3 loop: CASSFGTGGAATDTQYF. The CDR3 DNA reads TGTGCCAGCAGCTTTGGGACCGGGGGGGCCGCTACAGATACGCAGTATTTT. J is TRBJ2-3 and V is TRBV7-2; 8 bases map to TRBD2. Germline V gene sequence: CDR1 SGHTA, CDR2 FQGNSA. The length of the CDR3 is 17 residues. The junction had 11 bases not matched to a gene; V was cut back by 3 bases and J by 3 bases.